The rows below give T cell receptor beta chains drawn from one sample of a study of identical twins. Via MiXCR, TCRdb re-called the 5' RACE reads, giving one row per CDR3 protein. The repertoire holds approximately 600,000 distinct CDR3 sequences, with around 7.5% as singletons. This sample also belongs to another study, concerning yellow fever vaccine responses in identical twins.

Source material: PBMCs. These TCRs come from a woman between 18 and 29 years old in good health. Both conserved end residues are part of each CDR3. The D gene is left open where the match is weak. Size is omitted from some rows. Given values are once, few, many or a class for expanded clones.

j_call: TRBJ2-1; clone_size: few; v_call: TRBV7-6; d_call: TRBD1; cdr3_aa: CASSDGQGNNEQFF; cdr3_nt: TGTGCCAGCAGCGACGGACAGGGGAACAATGAGCAGTTCTTC
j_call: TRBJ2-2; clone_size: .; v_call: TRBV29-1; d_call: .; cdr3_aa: CSVVRSSNTGELFF; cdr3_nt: TGCAGCGTTGTGAGGAGCTCGAACACCGGGGAGCTGTTTTTT
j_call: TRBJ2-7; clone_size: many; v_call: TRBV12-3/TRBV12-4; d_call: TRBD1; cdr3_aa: CASSGDRVYEQYF; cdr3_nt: TGTGCCAGCAGTGGGGACAGGGTCTACGAGCAGTACTTC
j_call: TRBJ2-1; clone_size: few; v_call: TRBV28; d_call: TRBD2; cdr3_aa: CASSSRLEREVSNEQFF; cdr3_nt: TGTGCCAGCAGTTCCCGATTGGAGCGGGAGGTTTCCAATGAGCAGTTCTTC
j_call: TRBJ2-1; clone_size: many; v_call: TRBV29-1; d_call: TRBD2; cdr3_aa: CSVRDGLAGGPYNEQFF; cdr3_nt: TGCAGCGTGAGGGACGGGTTAGCGGGAGGGCCTTACAATGAGCAGTTCTTC
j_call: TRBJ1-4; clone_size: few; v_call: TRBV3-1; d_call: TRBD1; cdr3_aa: CASSRHGTDDEKLFF; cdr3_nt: TGTGCCAGCAGCCGCCACGGGACAGACGATGAAAAACTGTTTTTT
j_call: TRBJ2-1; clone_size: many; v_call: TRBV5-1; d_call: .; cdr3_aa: CASSFNHNEQFF; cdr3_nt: TGCGCCAGCAGCTTCAACCACAATGAGCAGTTCTTC
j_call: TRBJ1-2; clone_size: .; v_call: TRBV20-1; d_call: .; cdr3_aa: CSAPIEGAAYGYTF; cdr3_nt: TGCAGTGCCCCTATAGAAGGGGCGGCCTATGGCTACACCTTC
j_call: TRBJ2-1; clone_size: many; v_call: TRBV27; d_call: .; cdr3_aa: CASSLRDRPMNEQFF; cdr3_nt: TGTGCCAGCAGTTTGAGGGACCGACCTATGAATGAGCAGTTCTTC
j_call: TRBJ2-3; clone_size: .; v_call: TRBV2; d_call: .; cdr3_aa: CASSEDGQTPQYF; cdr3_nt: TGTGCCAGCAGTGAAGATGGTCAGACGCCGCAGTATTTT
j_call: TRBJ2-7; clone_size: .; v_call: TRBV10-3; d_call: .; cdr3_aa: CATLESSYEQYF; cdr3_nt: TGTGCCACCCTAGAGAGCTCCTACGAGCAGTACTTC
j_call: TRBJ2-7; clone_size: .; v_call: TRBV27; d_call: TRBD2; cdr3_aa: CASSARTSIYEQYF; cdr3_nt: TGTGCCAGCAGTGCCCGGACTAGTATTTACGAGCAGTACTTC
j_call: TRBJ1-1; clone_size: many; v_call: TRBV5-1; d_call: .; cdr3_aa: CASSLGQWNTEAFF; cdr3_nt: TGCGCCAGCAGCTTGGGGCAGTGGAACACTGAAGCTTTCTTT
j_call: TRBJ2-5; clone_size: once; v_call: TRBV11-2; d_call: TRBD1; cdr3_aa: CASSTRTGTKETQYF; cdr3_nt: TGTGCCAGCAGCACCCGGACAGGGACAAAAGAGACCCAGTACTTC
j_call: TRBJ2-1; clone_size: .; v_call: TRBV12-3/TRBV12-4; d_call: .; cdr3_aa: CASSNIGSSYNEQFF; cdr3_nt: TGTGCCAGCAGCAATATCGGGAGCTCCTACAATGAGCAGTTCTTC
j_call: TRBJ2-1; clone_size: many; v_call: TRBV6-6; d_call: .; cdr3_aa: CASTLLGSNEQFF; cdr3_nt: TGTGCCAGCACCCTACTAGGGAGCAATGAGCAGTTCTTC
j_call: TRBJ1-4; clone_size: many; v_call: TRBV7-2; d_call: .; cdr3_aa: CASSQDRLNEKLFF; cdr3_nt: TGTGCCAGCAGCCAAGACAGGCTTAATGAAAAACTGTTTTTT
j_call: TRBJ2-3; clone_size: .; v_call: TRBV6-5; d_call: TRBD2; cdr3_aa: CASSYGTSGSMADTQYF; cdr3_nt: TGTGCCAGCAGTTATGGGACTAGCGGGAGCATGGCAGATACGCAGTATTTT
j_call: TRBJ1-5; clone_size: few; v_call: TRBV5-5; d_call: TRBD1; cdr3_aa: CASSPRGGTGTNQPQHF; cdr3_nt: TGTGCCAGCAGCCCCAGAGGCGGGACAGGTACAAATCAGCCCCAGCATTTT
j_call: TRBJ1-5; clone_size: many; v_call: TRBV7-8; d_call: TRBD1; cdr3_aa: CASRATGAGSNQPQHF; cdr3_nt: TGTGCCAGCAGAGCTACAGGGGCTGGGAGCAATCAGCCCCAGCATTTT
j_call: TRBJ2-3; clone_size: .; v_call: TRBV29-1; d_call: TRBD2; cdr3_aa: CSVRLAGVTDTQYF; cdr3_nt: TGCAGCGTCCGCCTAGCGGGAGTAACAGATACGCAGTATTTT
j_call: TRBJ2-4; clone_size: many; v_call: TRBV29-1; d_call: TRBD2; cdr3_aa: CSVTSGGAFAKNIQYF; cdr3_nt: TGCAGCGTGACTAGCGGGGGGGCCTTCGCCAAAAACATTCAGTACTTC
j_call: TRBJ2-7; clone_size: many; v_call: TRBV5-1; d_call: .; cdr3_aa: CASSLGQQTYEQYF; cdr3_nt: TGCGCCAGCAGCCTGGGGCAGCAGACCTACGAGCAGTACTTC
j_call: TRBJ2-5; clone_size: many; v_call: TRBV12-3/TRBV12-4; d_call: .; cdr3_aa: CASSFGELFQYF; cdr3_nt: TGTGCCAGCAGTTTCGGGGAACTATTCCAGTACTTC